The 10 T cell receptor beta chains listed next were all sequenced from one sample in a study of control samples from healthy donors and cancer patients. Sequencing was performed with immunoSEQ multiplex PCR; in TCRdb, only in-frame clones are kept and a portion is missing. Of 150,000 to 200,000 clones in the sample, around 91% were seen once. The sequenced sample consisted of blood. These receptors originate from a woman in her fifties or sixties in good health.

The gene calls are TRBV4-1 and TRBJ1-5, with 7 nucleotides matching TRBD1. Germline V gene sequence: CDR1 MGHRA, CDR2 YSYEKL. V gave up 1 base and J gave up 4 bases; unmatched junction bases: 16. The CDR3 runs to 19 residues. CDR3: CASSQVGFRAGQANQPQHF. CDR3 nucleotide sequence: TGCGCCAGCAGCCAAGTTGGTTTTCGTGCTGGACAGGCAAATCAGCCCCAGCATTTT.

The chain recombines TRBV30 with TRBJ1-3, with D uncertain. The length of the CDR3 is 11 residues. Trimming shortened V by 5 bases and J by 0 bases, and 2 bases separated the two germline ends. Germline V gene data show CDR1 as GTSNPN and CDR2 as SVGIG (reference sequence). CDR3 region: CAWDSGNTIYF. In DNA form, the CDR3 reads TGTGCCTGGGACTCTGGAAACACCATATATTTT.

The chain recombines TRBV30 with TRBJ2-3; 9 bases are shared with TRBD1. The ends lost 8 bases at V and 5 bases at J; junction bases unmatched: 5. Per the germline V gene, CDR1 is GTSNPN and CDR2 is SVGIG (reference sequence). The CDR3 totals 12 residues. CDR3 coding DNA: TGTGCCCGCTCGGACAGGGGAGATACGCAGTATTTT. Amino acids: CARSDRGDTQYF.

The chain carries TRBV9 and TRBJ2-6; D uncertain. V dropped 3 bases and J dropped 0 bases, with 10 bases sitting between them. This CDR3 region has 16 residues. Germline loops: CDR1 SGDLS, CDR2 YYNGEE. CDR3 residues: CASSGNPSSGANVLTF. Here the CDR3 DNA reads TGTGCCAGCAGCGGAAATCCCAGCTCTGGGGCCAACGTCCTGACTTTC.

The chain links TRBV9 to TRBJ2-7; 8 bases agree with TRBD2. Germline lookup yields CDR1 SGDLS and CDR2 YYNGEE. This CDR3 region has 14 residues. J was trimmed by 3 bases and V by 4 bases; bases with no gene match: 6. CDR3 residues: CASSPRTSFYEQYF. The CDR3 DNA reads as TGTGCCAGCAGCCCTCGGACTAGCTTCTACGAGCAGTACTTC.

CDR3 DNA: TGTGCCAGTAGTGTTGGAAACACCATATATTTT. Translating gives CASSVGNTIYF. The chain uses TRBV19 and TRBJ1-3; D unresolved. V gave up 5 bases and J gave up 3 bases, with 2 bases separating them. This CDR3 region has 11 residues. CDR1 is LNHDA and CDR2 is SQIVND in the germline V gene (reference sequence).

The gene calls are TRBV28 and TRBJ2-3; D is possibly TRBD2 (6 bases). Trimming stripped 4 bases from V and 9 bases from J, with 11 bases between. Germline V gene data show CDR1 as MDHEN and CDR2 as SYDVKM. The CDR3 is 12 amino acids. CDR3 in amino acids: CASSSGLETQYF. CDR3 coding DNA: TGTGCCAGCAGTTCGGGACTTGAAACGCAGTATTTT.

This chain's CDR3 is CATSGSTGELFF. CDR3 DNA sequence: TGTGCCACCTCGGGGAGCACCGGGGAGCTGTTTTTT. V usage is TRBV24-1 and J usage is TRBJ2-2; D is possibly TRBD2 (5 bases). Germline CDR1 is KGHDR and CDR2 is SFDVKD. The V gene lost 9 bases and the J gene lost 4 bases, with 8 bases spanning the gap. The CDR3 extends over 12 amino acids.

This chain uses TRBV9 with TRBJ1-6; D uncertain. There are 16 residues in the CDR3. Germline V gene lookup returns CDR1 SGDLS and CDR2 YYNGEE. Trimming removed 7 bases at V and 7 bases at J, with 21 bases between. In DNA, the CDR3 is TGTGCCAGCGCGCAGTCTAGGAGGGTTTTGAATTCACCCCTCCACTTT. Residues: CASAQSRRVLNSPLHF.

The rearrangement links TRBV30 to TRBJ2-5; D gene uncertain. Trimming took off 0 bases at V and 5 bases at J, with 4 bases between the two ends. The germline V gene encodes CDR1 GTSNPN and CDR2 SVGIG (reference sequence). The CDR3 spans 11 residues. CDR3 bases: TGTGCCTGGAGTGTACTTGAGACCCAGTACTTC. Translating it yields CAWSVLETQYF.